This TCR beta chain was recorded in a study of cytomegalovirus exposure and HLA in healthy donors. Findings of the study overall: The study reported that TCR beta sequences accurately predicted HLA-A and HLA-B alleles in most subjects. HLA alleles showed associations with fewer than 20,000 TCR beta sequences in a later analysis, at a 0.05 false discovery rate. Some highly shared sequence variants likely arose as a pipeline artifact.

This clone was seen a few times. Its specificity is unknown. The PCR employed 60 Vbeta primers together with 13 Jbeta primers. Generated by immunoSEQ multiplex PCR, the TCRdb table keeps only in-frame clones and is missing some. This table has about 150,000 clones, 75% to 80% appearing once. The TCR was taken from a woman in her thirties in good health and CMV-seronegative. Sequencing was performed on PBMCs.

DNA of the CDR3: TGTGCCAGCAGCCAAGACGGGGTTAGCACAGATACGCAGTATTTT. The encoded protein is CASSQDGVSTDTQYF. This chain connects TRBV4-2 to TRBJ2-3, with D possibly being TRBD2 (5 bases). V dropped 0 bases and J dropped 0 bases, with 7 bases sitting between them. CDR3 size: 15 residues. Germline-derived CDR1 and CDR2 are LGHNA and YNFKEQ.